This T cell receptor beta chain originates from a study of identifying expanded T cells in peripheral blood. On this clone: The antigen remains unidentified.

Assay: immunoSEQ multiplex PCR; the TCRdb copy retains only in-frame clones and omits some. Of tens of thousands of clones listed, around 83% are singletons. General observations from the study: Differentially abundant clones: approximately 1.3 between replicates, 15 to 17 at around 14 days, more than 18 at four. Variance in clone template counts between approximately two-week samples significantly increased with total template count across all healthy donors.

Healthy donors had no documented immune events, such as infections, while sampled. The germline V gene encodes CDR1 MNHEY and CDR2 SMNVEV (reference sequence). V was pared by 5 bases and J by 6 bases, with 14 bases between. CDR3 size: 13 residues. The sequence was collected from a person aged 18 to 75 in good health. The chain uses TRBV27 and TRBJ2-7; the D gene is possibly TRBD2 (5 bases). Sequenced input: blood. The CDR3 protein is CASSPLGVREQYF. CDR3 in DNA: TGTGCCAGCAGTCCGCTCGGGGTCCGCGAGCAGTACTTC.